This T cell receptor (beta chain) was captured in a study of immune characterization of retroperitoneal liposarcoma. This CDR3 spans 14 amino acids. The V gene lost 6 bases and the J gene lost 1 base, with 12 bases spanning the gap. Each CDR3 protein gets one entry after TCRdb re-called the PCR reads with MiXCR. Of 9,500 to 13,000 distinct CDR3 sequences listed, 27% were seen once; the top ten hold roughly 9.5%. This receptor was identified in a female donor with retroperitoneal liposarcoma. Material: tumor tissue. The chain carries TRBV12-3 or TRBV12-4 and TRBJ1-1, with D perhaps TRBD1 (6 bases). The CDR3 nucleotides read TGTGCCAGCAGGCCTACAGGGTCGAACACTGAAGCTTTCTTT. Its translation is CASRPTGSNTEAFF.